The following is a TCR beta chain sequence with its context. This sample stems from a study of T cells in Graves' hyperthyroidism and ophthalmopathy. Researchers took RNA transcripts and amplified the TCR beta CDR3 regions from them. The HTBI primer set served for first-round RT-PCR of the TCR CDR3. Each CDR3 protein is one row after TCRdb ran MiXCR on the multiplex PCR reads. Of 500,000 to 550,000 distinct CDR3 sequences in the sample, nearly 20% were seen once. This CDR3 has 12 amino acids. The germline CDR1 and CDR2 sequences are SGHTA and FQGNSA. Trimming took off 2 bases at V and 6 bases at J, with 7 bases between the two ends.

Sequenced input: blood. The rearrangement uses TRBV7-2 and TRBJ1-1, with D unclear. The source of this sequence is a man aged 35-49 years with Graves' ophthalmopathy. The CDR3 DNA sequence: TGTGCCAGCAGCTTACCCTACTCTGAAGCTTTCTTT. Translation: CASSLPYSEAFF.